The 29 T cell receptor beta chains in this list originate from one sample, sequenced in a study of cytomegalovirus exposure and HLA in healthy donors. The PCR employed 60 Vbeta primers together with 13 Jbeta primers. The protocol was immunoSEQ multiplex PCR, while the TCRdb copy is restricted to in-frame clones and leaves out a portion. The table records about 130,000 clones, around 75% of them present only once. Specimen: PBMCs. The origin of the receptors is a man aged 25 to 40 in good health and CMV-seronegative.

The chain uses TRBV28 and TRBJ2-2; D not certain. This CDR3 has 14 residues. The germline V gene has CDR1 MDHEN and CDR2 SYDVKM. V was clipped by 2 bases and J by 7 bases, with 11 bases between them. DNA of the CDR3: TGTGCCAGCAGTTTAATTGATCGGGTCGGGGAGCTGTTTTTT. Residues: CASSLIDRVGELFF.

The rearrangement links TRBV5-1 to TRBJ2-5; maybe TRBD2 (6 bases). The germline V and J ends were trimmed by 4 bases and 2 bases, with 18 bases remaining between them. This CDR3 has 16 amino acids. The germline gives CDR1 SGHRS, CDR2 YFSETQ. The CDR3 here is CASSRWGEARQETQYF. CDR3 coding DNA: TGCGCCAGCAGCCGGTGGGGGGAGGCGCGGCAAGAGACCCAGTACTTC.

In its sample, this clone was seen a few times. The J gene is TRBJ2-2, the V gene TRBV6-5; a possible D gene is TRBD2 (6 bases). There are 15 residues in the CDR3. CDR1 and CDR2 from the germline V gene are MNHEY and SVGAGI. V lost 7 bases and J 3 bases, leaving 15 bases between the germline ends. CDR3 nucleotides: TGTGCCAGCACCCAGGCGGGGCCACACACCGGGGAGCTGTTTTTT. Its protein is CASTQAGPHTGELFF.

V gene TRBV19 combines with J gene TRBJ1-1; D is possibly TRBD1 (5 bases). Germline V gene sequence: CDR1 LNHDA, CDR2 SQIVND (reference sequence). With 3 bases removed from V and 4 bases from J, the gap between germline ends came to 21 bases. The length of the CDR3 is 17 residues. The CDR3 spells CASSMGRGTGRGTEAFF. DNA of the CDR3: TGTGCCAGTAGTATGGGACGGGGAACTGGGCGGGGCACTGAAGCTTTCTTT.

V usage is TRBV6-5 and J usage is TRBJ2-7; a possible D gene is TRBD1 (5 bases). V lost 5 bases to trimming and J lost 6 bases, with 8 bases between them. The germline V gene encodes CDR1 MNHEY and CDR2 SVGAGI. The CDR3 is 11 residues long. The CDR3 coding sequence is TGTGCCAGCAGTATGGGGCCCGAGCAGTACTTC. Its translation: CASSMGPEQYF.

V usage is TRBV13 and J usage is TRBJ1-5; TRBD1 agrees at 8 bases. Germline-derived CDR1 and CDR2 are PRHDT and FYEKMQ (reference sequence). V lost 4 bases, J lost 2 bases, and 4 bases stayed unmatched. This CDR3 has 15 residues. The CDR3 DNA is TGTGCCAGCAGCTACGGGACAGGAGGCAATCAGCCCCAGCATTTT. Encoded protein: CASSYGTGGNQPQHF. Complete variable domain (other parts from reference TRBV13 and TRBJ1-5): AAGVIQSPRHLIKEKRETATLKCYPIPRHDTVYWYQQGPGQDPQFLISFYEKMQSDKGSIPDRFSAQQFSDYHSELNMSSLELGDSALYFCASSYGTGGNQPQHFGDGTRLSIL.

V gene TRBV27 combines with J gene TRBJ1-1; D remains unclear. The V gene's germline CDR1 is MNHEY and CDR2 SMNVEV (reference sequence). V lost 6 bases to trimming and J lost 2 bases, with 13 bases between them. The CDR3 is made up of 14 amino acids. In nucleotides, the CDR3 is TGTGCCAGCAGGAGGTCTCGGGGTAACACTGAAGCTTTCTTT. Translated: CASRRSRGNTEAFF.

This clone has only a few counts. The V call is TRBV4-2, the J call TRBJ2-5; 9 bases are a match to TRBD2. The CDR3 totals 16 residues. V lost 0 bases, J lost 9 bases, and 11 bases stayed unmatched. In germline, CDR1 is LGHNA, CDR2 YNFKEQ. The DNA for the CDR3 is TGTGCCAGCAGCCAAGATCGGGCTAGCGGGACGAAACCCCAGTACTTC. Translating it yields CASSQDRASGTKPQYF.

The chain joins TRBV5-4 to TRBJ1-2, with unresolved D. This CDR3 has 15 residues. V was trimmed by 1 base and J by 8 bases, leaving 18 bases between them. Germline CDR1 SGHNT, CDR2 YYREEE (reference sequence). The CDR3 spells CASSLYRLVEVGYTF. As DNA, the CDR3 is TGTGCCAGCAGCTTGTATCGATTAGTGGAGGTGGGCTACACCTTC.

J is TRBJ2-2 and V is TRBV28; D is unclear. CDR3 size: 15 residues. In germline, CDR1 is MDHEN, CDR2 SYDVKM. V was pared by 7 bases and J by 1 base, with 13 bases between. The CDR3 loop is CASTFNQENTGELFF. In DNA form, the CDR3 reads TGTGCCAGCACCTTCAATCAGGAGAACACCGGGGAGCTGTTTTTT.

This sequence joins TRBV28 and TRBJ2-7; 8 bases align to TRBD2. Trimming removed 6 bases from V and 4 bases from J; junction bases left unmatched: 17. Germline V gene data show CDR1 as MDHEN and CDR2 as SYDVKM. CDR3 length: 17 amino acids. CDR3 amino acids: CASSPRTREGQVYEQYF. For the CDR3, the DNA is TGTGCCAGCAGCCCACGTACCCGGGAGGGCCAAGTATACGAGCAGTACTTC.

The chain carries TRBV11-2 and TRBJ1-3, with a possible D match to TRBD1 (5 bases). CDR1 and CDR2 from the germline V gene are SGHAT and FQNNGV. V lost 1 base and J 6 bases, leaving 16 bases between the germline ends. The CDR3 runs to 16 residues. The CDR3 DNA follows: TGTGCCAGCAGCTTAGCCGAAGGGGCAGTTCCAAACACCATATATTTT. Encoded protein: CASSLAEGAVPNTIYF.

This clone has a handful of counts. As DNA, the CDR3 is TGTGCCAGCAGCTCATACCTACTAGCAGGAGAGACCCAGTACTTC. Its protein product is CASSSYLLAGETQYF. The V call is TRBV7-2, the J call TRBJ2-5, with D perhaps TRBD2 (6 bases). Trimming removed 4 bases at V and 4 bases at J, with 16 bases between. This CDR3 comprises 15 residues. Looked up from germline, CDR1 is SGHTA and CDR2 is FQGNSA. The full variable domain, in which reference TRBV7-2 and TRBJ2-5 provide the parts outside the CDR3, is GAGVSQSPSNKVTEKGKDVELRCDPISGHTALYWYRQSLGQGLEFLIYFQGNSAPDKSGLPSDRFSAERTGGSVSTLTIQRTQQEDSAVYLCASSSYLLAGETQYFGPGTRLLVL.

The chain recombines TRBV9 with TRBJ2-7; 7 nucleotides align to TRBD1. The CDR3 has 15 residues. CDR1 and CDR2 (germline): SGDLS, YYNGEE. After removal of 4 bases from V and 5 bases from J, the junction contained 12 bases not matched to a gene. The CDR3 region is CASSTQGTALNEQYF. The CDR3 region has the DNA TGTGCCAGCAGCACACAGGGGACGGCGCTGAACGAGCAGTACTTC.

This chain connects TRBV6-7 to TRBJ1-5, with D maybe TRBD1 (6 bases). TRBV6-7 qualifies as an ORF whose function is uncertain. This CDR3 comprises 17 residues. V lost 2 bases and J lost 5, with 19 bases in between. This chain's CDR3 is CASSYPLSREGDQPQHF. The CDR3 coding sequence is TGTGCCAGCAGTTACCCGTTGTCCCGGGAGGGGGATCAGCCCCAGCATTTT.

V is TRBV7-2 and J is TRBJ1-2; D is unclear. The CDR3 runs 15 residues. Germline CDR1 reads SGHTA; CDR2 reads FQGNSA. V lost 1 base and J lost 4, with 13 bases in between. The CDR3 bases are TGTGCCAGCAGCTTAGGCGGTTCTACTATCTATGGCTACACCTTC. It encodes CASSLGGSTIYGYTF.

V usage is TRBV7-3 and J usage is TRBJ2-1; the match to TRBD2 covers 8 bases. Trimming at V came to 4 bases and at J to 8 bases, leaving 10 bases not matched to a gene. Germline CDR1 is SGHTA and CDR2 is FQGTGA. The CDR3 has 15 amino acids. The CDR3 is CASSSDGGAVDEQFF. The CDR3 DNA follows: TGTGCCAGCAGCTCTGACGGGGGGGCTGTAGATGAGCAGTTCTTC.

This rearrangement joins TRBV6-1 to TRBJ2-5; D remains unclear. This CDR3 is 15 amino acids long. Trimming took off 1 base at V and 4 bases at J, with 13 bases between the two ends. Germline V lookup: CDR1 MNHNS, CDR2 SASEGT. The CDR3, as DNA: TGTGCCAGCAGTGAAGGAGCAGGTGATGCAGAGACCCAGTACTTC. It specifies CASSEGAGDAETQYF.

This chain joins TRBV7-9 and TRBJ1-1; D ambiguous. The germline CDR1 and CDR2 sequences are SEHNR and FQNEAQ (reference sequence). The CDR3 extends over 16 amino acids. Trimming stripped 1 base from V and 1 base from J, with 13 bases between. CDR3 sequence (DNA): TGTGCCAGCAGCTTAGGGGCGGGTCCTCCGAACACTGAAGCTTTCTTT. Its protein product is CASSLGAGPPNTEAFF. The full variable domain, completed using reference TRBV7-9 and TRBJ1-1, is DTGVSQNPRHKITKRGQNVTFRCDPISEHNRLYWYRQTLGQGPEFLTYFQNEAQLEKSRLLSDRFSAERPKGSFSTLEIQRTEQGDSAMYLCASSLGAGPPNTEAFFGQGTRLTVV.

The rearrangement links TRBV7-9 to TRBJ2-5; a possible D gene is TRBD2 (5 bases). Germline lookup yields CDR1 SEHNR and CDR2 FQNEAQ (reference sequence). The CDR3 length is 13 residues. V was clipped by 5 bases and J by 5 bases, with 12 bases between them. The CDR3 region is CASSAGLQETQYF. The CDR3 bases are TGTGCCAGCAGCGCAGGACTCCAGGAGACCCAGTACTTC.

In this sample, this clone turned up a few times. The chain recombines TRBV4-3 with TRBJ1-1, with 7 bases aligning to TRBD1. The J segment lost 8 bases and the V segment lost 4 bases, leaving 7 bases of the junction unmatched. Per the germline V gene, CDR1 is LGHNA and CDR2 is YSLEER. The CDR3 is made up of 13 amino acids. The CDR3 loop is CASSLAMDREAFF. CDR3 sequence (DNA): TGCGCCAGCAGCCTGGCGATGGACAGGGAAGCTTTCTTT.

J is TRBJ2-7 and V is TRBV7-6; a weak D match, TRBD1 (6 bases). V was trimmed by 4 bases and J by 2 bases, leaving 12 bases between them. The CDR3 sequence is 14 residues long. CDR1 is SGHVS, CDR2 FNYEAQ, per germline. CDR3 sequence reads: CASSSHDRTYEQYF. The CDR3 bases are TGTGCCAGCAGCTCCCACGACAGGACCTACGAGCAGTACTTC. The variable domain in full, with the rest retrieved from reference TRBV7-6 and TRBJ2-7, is GAGVSQSPRYKVTKRGQDVALRCDPISGHVSLYWYRQALGQGPEFLTYFNYEAQQDKSGLPNDRFSAERPEGSISTLTIQRTEQRDSAMYRCASSSHDRTYEQYFGPGTRLTVT.

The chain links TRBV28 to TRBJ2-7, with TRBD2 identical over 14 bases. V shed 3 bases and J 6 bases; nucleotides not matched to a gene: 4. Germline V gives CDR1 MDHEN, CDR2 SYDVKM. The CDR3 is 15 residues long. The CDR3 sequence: CASSFRLAGGLEQYF. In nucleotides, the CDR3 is TGTGCCAGCAGTTTCCGACTAGCGGGAGGGCTCGAGCAGTACTTC. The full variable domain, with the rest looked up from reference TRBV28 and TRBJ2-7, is DVKVTQSSRYLVKRTGEKVFLECVQDMDHENMFWYRQDPGLGLRLIYFSYDVKMKEKGDIPEGYSVSREKKERFSLILESASTNQTSMYLCASSFRLAGGLEQYFGPGTRLTVT.

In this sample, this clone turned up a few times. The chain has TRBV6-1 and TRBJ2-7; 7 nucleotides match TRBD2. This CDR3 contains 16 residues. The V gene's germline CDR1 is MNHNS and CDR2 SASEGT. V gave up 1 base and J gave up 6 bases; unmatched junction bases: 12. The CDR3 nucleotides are TGTGCCAGCAGTGAAGGATGGGAGGGGTTTCTCGTCGAGCAGTACTTC. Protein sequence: CASSEGWEGFLVEQYF.

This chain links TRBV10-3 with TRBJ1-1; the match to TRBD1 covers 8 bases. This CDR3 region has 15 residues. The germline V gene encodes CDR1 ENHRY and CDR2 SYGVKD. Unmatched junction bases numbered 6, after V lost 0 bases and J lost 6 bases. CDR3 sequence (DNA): TGTGCCATCAGTGAGTCGGGGGCAGGGGGCCCTGAAGCTTTCTTT. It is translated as CAISESGAGGPEAFF.

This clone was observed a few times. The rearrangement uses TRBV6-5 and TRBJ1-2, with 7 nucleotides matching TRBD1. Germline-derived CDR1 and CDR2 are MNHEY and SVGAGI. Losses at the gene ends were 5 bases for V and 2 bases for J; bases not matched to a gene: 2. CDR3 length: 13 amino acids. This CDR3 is CASSQQGNYGYTF. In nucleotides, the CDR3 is TGTGCCAGCAGTCAACAGGGGAACTATGGCTACACCTTC.

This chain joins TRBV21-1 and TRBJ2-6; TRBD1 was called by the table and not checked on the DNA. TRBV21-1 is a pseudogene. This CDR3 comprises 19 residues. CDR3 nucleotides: TGTGCCAGCAGCAATGGGACAGGGATAGGGTTTTCTGGGGCCAACGTCCTGACTTTC. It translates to CASSNGTGIGFSGANVLTF.

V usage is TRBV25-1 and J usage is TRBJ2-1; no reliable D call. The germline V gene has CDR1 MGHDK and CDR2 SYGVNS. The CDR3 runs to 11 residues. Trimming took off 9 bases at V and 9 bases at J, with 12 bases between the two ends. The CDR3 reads CARCRVCEQFF. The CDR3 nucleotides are TGTGCCAGATGTAGAGTTTGTGAGCAGTTCTTC.

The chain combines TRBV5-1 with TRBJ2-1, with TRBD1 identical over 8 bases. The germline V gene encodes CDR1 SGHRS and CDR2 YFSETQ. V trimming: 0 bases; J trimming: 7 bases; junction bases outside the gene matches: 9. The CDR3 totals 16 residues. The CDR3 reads CASSLGSTGVRNEQFF. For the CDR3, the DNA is TGCGCCAGCAGCTTGGGGTCGACAGGGGTCCGGAATGAGCAGTTCTTC. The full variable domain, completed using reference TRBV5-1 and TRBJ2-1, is KAGVTQTPRYLIKTRGQQVTLSCSPISGHRSVSWYQQTPGQGLQFLFEYFSETQRNKGNFPGRFSGRQFSNSRSEMNVSTLELGDSALYLCASSLGSTGVRNEQFFGPGTRLTVL.